Judged by abundance, the clone carrying this T cell receptor beta chain is medium-sized (0.01 to 0.1%). Its antigen is not known. TCR beta rearrangements were amplified from peripheral blood genomic DNA. CDR1 is SQVTM and CDR2 is ANQGSEA in the germline V gene. The CDR3 runs 12 residues. The germline V and J ends were trimmed by 4 bases and 6 bases, with 13 bases remaining between them. A mixed TRB-A/B primer pool amplified rearranged TRB by multiplex touch-down PCR. TCRdb re-derived calls from the multiplex PCR reads in MiXCR, one entry per CDR3 protein. The repertoire holds over 9,500 distinct CDR3 sequences, with 30% to 40% as singletons. This entry comes from a study of T cell repertoires in aging, cancer and after chemotherapy. Broader study findings: In cancer patients, declining TCR diversity with age involved lost richness and lost evenness.

The chain is built from TRBV29-1 and TRBJ2-7; D remains ambiguous. The clonotype originates from a human donor in good health. The material sequenced was blood. CDR3 protein: CSVVISNREQYF. The CDR3 coding sequence is TGCAGCGTTGTGATATCAAACCGCGAGCAGTACTTC.